This record looks at one TCR beta chain sequence and its context. The antigen is unknown. Sorted-subset replicate PCR reactions were performed with around 200 ng DNA, corresponding to roughly 29,000 T cell genomes. Clones were read by immunoSEQ multiplex PCR, and TCRdb kept only the in-frame ones, dropping some. The table shows around 550,000 clones, with 96% occurring only once. This sample was taken from a study of shared clonotypes between healthy human individuals. Findings and caveats of the study: It was expected that sequencing depth would affect clonotype sharing among donors.

V lost 5 bases to trimming and J lost 11 bases, with 24 bases between them. This CDR3 contains 15 residues. Germline CDR1 LNHDA, CDR2 SQIVND (reference sequence). The receptor was isolated from a woman younger than 45 in good health. Source material: naive CD4+ T cells sorted from blood. This sample's subset: CD45RA+ positively selected. The chain couples TRBV19 to TRBJ2-5; D is perhaps TRBD2 (5 bases). As DNA, the CDR3 is TGTGCCAGTAGTTCAATGAAAGGTGTTCCCGGGGAGCAGTACTTC. Translation: CASSSMKGVPGEQYF.